This T cell receptor beta chain came from a study of identical twins. This CDR3 contains 13 residues. V lost 4 bases, J lost 5 bases, and 12 bases lay in between. The V gene's germline CDR1 is SGHRS and CDR2 YFSETQ. TCRdb independently ran MiXCR on the 5' RACE reads; one entry per CDR3 protein. The sample shows 500,000 to 550,000 distinct CDR3 sequences, less than 25% of them seen only once. These data are also associated with another study on T cells expressing NK-cell markers. That investigation notes: Topping the CD3+CD56-NKG2C+ fraction as well were these clonotypes, in several donors.

The chain uses TRBV5-1 and TRBJ2-5; possible D gene TRBD2, 5 bases. The clonotype comes from a woman younger than 35 in good health. Sequenced material: CD4+ T cells sorted from blood. The CDR3 here is CASSRQAVETQYF. CDR3 in DNA: TGCGCCAGCAGCCGGCAAGCGGTCGAGACCCAGTACTTC.